This TCR beta chain was sequenced during a study of blood T cells in healthy people across ages (dated by TCRdb to 2013 to 2016). Regarding the research as a whole: Template switching captured roughly one uniquely barcoded TCR beta cDNA molecule per two T cells in model experiments. To track age-related changes in TCR beta repertoire diversity, the study relied on deep sequencing normalized with unique cDNA molecular identifiers. The donors were split into four age groups: young (average 16 years), middle-aged (39), aged (approximately 59) and long-lived (roughly 88). To avoid experimental bias, donors of different ages were spread randomly across the sequencing lanes. Two additional independent replicas of 1 million unique cDNA reads from the same blood draw were analyzed for two donors (one aged 18 to 29 and one aged 80 or older).

Summary of the overall study and its limitations: Because the CMV infection status of the donors was unknown, age-related changes in expanded clonotypes may potentially have been confounded. Because profiling used bulk unsorted PBMCs, naive and antigen-experienced compartments could not be compared conclusively. Estimates of total diversity based on one million sequenced T cells were considered lower bounds and underestimates. Observed TCR beta diversity per million T cells fell roughly linearly with age, and a significant reduction was already apparent by age roughly 40. Compared with the aged group, the long-lived group had more naive CD4+ T cells, fewer expanded clones and increased TCR diversity, suggesting age selection. Observed TCR beta diversity correlated strongly with the percentage of naive T cells measured by flow cytometry.

The roughly 37 donors, aged about 6 to 95 years, were systemically healthy Caucasian individuals from Russia. Ten milliliters of peripheral blood were drawn from each donor into EDTA-treated Vacutainer tubes. Ficoll-Paque density-gradient centrifugation was used to isolate PBMCs, with at least 7 million obtained per sample. Trizol reagent was used to extract total RNA from PBMCs, with at least 6 micrograms per sample. For every donor, an aliquot of PBMCs went through flow cytometry to measure the percentages of naive CD45RAhigh/CD27high T cells. The table lists this clonotype with a few counts. Its antigen remains unidentified. Base qualities are missing; no much larger clone stands one base away. Library preparation used 5' RACE. Sequencing was performed on an Illumina HiSeq 2500. A second roughly 6 to 11 cycle PCR used a sample-barcoded 5' primer and a J-beta primer mix. Each TCR beta cDNA molecule received a unique molecular identifier from a template-switch 5' adaptor carrying 12 random nucleotides. Each sample yielded at least 3 million CDR3-containing paired-end reads. The Mint cDNA synthesis kit, primed by a TRBC-specific oligonucleotide, was used to synthesize first-strand cDNA from all RNA. Following uracil-DNA glycosylase treatment, a first 18-cycle PCR with universal primers M1SS and BC2_uni_R was performed on all cDNA. Processing in the source paper ran as follows. For normalization, 1 million high-quality reads, each with a distinct molecular identifier, were randomly selected from each sample. Instead of being binned into consensus sequences, reads that shared molecular identifiers were thrown out. CDR3 identification, clonotype clustering and error correction used MiTCR with a Q25 quality threshold and the strictest error-elimination algorithm. A nonparametric unseen species model with Euler transformation was used to estimate a lower bound on total TCR beta diversity. The public reads were run again by TCRdb, first through fastp at Q25 and then through MiXCR, and only productive beta chains were kept. Rows with a matching CDR3 protein are joined into one entry that keeps the most common DNA and genes. The V and J calls here are based on TCRdb, not the publication. The sample data list 600,000 to 1,000,000 distinct CDR3 sequences, and 58% of these were observed just once. The biggest ten clones account for 22% of the sample.

The germline V gene encodes CDR1 MNHEY and CDR2 SVGAGI. There are 14 amino acids in the CDR3, from cysteine to phenylalanine inclusive. The retained sequence is limited to the CDR3, 42 bases, with the frame set at the first base. At the junction V is shortened by 6 bases and J by 5 bases, with 16 bases in between. Sequenced input: blood. The sequence joins TRBV6-5 to TRBJ1-1, with an unclear D gene assignment. The source is a man in his thirties or forties in good health. The CDR3 corresponds to CASSPPGRRTEAFF. The DNA sequence is TGTGCCAGCAGCCCACCGGGGAGGAGGACTGAAGCTTTCTTT.